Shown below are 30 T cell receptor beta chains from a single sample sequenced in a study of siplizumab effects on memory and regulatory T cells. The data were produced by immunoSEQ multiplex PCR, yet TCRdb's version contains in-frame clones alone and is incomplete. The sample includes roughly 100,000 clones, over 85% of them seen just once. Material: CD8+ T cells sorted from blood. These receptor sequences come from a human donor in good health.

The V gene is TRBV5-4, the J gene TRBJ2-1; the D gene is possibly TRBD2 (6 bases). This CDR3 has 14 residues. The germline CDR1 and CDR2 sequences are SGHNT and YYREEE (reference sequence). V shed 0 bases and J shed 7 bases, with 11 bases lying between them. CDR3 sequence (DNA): TGTGCCAGCAGCTTGGCCCTAGCGTGGAATGAGCAGTTCTTC. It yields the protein CASSLALAWNEQFF. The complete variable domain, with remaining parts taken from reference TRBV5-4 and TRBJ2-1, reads ETGVTQSPTHLIKTRGQQVTLRCSSQSGHNTVSWYQQALGQGPQFIFQYYREEENGRGNFPPRFSGLQFPNYSSELNVNALELDDSALYLCASSLALAWNEQFFGPGTRLTVL.

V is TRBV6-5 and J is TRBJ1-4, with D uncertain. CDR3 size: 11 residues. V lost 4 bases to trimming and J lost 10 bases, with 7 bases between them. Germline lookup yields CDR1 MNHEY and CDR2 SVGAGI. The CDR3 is CASSFGGKLFF. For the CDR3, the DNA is TGTGCCAGCAGTTTCGGTGGAAAACTGTTTTTT.

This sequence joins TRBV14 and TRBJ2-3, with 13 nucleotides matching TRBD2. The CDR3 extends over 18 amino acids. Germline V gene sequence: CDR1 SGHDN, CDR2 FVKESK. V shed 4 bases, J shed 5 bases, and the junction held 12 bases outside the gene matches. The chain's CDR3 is CASSPLETSGGMRDTQYF. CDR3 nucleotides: TGTGCCAGCAGCCCCCTCGAGACTAGCGGGGGGATGAGAGATACGCAGTATTTT.

CDR3 DNA: TGTGCCAGCAGCTCTCCGGGGGGGGGCTTTCCCTATACGCAGTATTTT. Translation gives CASSSPGGGFPYTQYF. J is TRBJ2-3 and V is TRBV7-9, with 8 bases aligning to TRBD2. CDR3 size: 16 residues. V was clipped by 4 bases and J by 7 bases; unmatched bases: 13. The germline V gene has CDR1 SEHNR and CDR2 FQNEAQ (reference sequence).

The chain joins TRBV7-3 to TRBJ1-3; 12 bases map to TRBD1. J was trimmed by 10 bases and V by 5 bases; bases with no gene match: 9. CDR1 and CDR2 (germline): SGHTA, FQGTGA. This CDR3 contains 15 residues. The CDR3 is CASSLGTGGAETIYF. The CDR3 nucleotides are TGTGCCAGCAGCCTCGGGACAGGGGGCGCGGAAACCATATATTTT.

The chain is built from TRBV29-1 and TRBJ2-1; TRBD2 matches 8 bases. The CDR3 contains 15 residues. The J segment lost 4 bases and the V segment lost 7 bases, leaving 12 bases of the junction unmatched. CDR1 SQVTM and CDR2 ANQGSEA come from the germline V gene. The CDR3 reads CSAAPTSGPYNEQFF. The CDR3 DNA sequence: TGCAGCGCCGCACCCACTAGCGGACCGTACAATGAGCAGTTCTTC.

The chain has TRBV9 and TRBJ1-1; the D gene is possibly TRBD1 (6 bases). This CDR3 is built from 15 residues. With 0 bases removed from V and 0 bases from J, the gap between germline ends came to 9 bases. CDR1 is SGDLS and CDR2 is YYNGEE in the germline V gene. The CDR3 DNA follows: TGTGCCAGCAGCGTAGATGGGGGCGTGAACACTGAAGCTTTCTTT. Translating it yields CASSVDGGVNTEAFF.

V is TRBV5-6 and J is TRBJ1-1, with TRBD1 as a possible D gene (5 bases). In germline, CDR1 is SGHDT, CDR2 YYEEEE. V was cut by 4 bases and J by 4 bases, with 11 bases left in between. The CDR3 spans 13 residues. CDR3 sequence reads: CASSRSGLTEAFF. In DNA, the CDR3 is TGTGCCAGCAGCCGATCAGGGCTCACTGAAGCTTTCTTT.

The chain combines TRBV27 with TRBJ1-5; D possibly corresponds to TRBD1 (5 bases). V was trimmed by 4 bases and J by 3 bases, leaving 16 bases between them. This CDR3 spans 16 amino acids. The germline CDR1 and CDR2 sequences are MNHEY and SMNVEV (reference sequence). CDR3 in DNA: TGTGCCAGCAGTTCGCGCTCGGGACTTCACAATCAGCCCCAGCATTTT. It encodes CASSSRSGLHNQPQHF.

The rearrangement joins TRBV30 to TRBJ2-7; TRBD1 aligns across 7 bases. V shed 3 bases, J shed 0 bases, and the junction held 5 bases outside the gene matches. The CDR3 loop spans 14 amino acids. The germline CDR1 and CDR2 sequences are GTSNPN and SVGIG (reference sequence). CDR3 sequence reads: CAWRPRDSSYEQYF. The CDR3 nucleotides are TGTGCCTGGAGGCCCCGGGACAGCTCCTACGAGCAGTACTTC.

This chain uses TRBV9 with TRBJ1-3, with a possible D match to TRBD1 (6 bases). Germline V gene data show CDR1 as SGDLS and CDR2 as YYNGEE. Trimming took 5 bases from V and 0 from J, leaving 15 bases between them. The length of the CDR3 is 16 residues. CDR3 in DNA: TGTGCCAGCAGTGACAGGTCCTTAAGCTCTGGAAACACCATATATTTT. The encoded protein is CASSDRSLSSGNTIYF. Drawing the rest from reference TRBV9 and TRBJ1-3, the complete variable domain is DSGVTQTPKHLITATGQRVTLRCSPRSGDLSVYWYQQSLDQGLQFLIQYYNGEERAKGNILERFSAQQFPDLHSELNLSSLELGDSALYFCASSDRSLSSGNTIYFGEGSWLTVV.

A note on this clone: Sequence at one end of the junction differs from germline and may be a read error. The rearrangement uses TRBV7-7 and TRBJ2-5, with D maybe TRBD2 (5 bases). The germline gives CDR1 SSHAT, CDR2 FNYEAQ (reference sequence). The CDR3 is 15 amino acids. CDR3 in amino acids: CASSLERGLRETQYF. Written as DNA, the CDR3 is TGTGCTAGCAGCTTAGAGAGAGGGTTGAGGGAGACCCAGTACTTC.

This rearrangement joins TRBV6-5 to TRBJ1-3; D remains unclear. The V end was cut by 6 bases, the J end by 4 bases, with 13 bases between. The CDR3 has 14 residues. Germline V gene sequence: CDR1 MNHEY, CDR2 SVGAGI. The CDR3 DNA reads TGTGCCAGCAGCCTACGGGGATACGGAAACACCATATATTTT. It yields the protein CASSLRGYGNTIYF.

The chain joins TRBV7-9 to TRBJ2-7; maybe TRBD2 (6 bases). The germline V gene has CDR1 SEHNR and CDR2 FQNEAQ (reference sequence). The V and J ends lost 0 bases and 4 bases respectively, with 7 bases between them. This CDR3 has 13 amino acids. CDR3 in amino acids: CASSLAGGYEQYF. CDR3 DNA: TGTGCCAGCAGCTTAGCGGGAGGATACGAGCAGTACTTC.

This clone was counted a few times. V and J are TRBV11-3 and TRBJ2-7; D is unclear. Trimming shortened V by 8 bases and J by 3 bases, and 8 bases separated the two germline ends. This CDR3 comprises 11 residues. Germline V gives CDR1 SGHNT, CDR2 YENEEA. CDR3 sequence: CASREDYEQYF. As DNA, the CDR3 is TGTGCCAGCCGAGAGGACTACGAGCAGTACTTC.

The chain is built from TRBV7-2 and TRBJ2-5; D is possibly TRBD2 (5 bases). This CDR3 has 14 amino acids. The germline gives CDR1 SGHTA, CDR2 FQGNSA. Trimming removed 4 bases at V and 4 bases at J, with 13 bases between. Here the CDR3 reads CASSSAGGLETQYF. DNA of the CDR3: TGTGCCAGCAGCTCCGCGGGCGGTCTAGAGACCCAGTACTTC. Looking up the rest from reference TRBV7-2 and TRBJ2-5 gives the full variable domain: GAGVSQSPSNKVTEKGKDVELRCDPISGHTALYWYRQSLGQGLEFLIYFQGNSAPDKSGLPSDRFSAERTGGSVSTLTIQRTQQEDSAVYLCASSSAGGLETQYFGPGTRLLVL.

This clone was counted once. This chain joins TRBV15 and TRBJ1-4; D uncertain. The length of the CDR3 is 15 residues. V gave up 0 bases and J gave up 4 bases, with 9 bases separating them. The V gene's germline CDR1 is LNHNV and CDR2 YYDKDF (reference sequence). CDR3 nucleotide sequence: TGTGCCACCAGCAGAGATGCCGGTAATAATGAAAAACTGTTTTTT. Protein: CATSRDAGNNEKLFF.

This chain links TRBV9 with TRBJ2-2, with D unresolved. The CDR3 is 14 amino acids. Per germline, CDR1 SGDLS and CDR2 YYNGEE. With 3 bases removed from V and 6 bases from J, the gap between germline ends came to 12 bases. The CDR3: CASSGRVGPGELFF. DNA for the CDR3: TGTGCCAGCAGCGGTAGGGTGGGTCCCGGGGAGCTGTTTTTT.

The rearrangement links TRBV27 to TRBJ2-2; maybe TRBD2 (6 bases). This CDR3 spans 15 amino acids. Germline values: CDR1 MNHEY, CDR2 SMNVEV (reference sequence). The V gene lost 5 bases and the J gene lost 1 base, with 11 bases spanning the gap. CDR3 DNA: TGTGCCAGCAGTATCCGGGACTGGAACACCGGGGAGCTGTTTTTT. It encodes CASSIRDWNTGELFF.

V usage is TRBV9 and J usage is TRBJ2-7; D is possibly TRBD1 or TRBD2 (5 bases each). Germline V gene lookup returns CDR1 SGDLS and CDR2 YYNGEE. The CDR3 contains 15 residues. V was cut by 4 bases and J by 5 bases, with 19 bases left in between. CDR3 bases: TGTGCCAGCAGCCCCGCCGGGACCCCGAACGACGAGCAGTACTTC. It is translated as CASSPAGTPNDEQYF.

CDR3 amino acids: CASSIGSSGGNEQFF. As DNA, the CDR3 is TGTGCCAGTAGTATAGGGTCTAGCGGGGGAAATGAGCAGTTCTTC. The rearrangement joins TRBV19 to TRBJ2-1, with 10 bases that match TRBD2. This CDR3 contains 15 residues. Germline trimming cut 1 base from V and 7 bases from J; bases unmatched to any gene: 4. Germline V gene sequence: CDR1 LNHDA, CDR2 SQIVND (reference sequence).

CDR3 amino acids: CASSEAGNTEAFF. The CDR3 DNA reads as TGTGCCAGCAGTGAAGCGGGGAACACTGAAGCTTTCTTT. V usage is TRBV25-1 and J usage is TRBJ1-1; no definite D call. The length of the CDR3 is 13 residues. Per germline, CDR1 MGHDK and CDR2 SYGVNS. V dropped 2 bases and J dropped 1 base, with 5 bases sitting between them. Full variable domain (remainder filled in from reference TRBV25-1 and TRBJ1-1): EADIYQTPRYLVIGTGKKITLECSQTMGHDKMYWYQQDPGMELHLIHYSYGVNSTEKGDLSSESTVSRIRTEHFPLTLESARPSHTSQYLCASSEAGNTEAFFGQGTRLTVV.

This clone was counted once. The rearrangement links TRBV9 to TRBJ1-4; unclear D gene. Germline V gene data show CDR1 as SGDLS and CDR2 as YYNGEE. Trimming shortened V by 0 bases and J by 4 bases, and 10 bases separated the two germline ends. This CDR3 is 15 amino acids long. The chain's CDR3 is CASSVEGGNNEKLFF. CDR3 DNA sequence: TGTGCCAGCAGCGTAGAGGGCGGGAATAATGAAAAACTGTTTTTT.

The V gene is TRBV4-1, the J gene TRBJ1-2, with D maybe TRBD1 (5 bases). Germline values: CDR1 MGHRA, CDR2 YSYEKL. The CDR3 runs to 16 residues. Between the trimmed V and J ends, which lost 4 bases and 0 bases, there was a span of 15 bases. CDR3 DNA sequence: TGCGCCAGCAGCCCGAAAGCGGGGCCAACTAACTATGGCTACACCTTC. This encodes CASSPKAGPTNYGYTF.

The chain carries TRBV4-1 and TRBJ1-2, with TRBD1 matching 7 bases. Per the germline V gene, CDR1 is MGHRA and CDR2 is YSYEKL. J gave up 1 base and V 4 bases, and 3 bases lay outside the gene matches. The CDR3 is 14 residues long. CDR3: CASSPSGGNYGYTF. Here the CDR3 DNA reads TGCGCCAGCAGCCCTTCAGGGGGTAACTATGGCTACACCTTC.

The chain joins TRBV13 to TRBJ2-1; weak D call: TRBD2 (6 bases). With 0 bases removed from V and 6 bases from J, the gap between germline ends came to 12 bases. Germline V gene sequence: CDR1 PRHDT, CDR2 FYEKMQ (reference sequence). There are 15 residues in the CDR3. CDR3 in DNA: TGTGCCAGCAGCTTAGGGAGCCGGGAGCGCAATGAGCAGTTCTTC. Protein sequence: CASSLGSRERNEQFF.

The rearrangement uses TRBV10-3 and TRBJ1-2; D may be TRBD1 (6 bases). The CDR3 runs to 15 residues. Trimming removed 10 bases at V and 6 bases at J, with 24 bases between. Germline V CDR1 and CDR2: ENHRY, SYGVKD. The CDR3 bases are TGTGCCACCTACCAGGCCTTCGGACAGTTCGATGGCTACACCTTC. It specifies CATYQAFGQFDGYTF.

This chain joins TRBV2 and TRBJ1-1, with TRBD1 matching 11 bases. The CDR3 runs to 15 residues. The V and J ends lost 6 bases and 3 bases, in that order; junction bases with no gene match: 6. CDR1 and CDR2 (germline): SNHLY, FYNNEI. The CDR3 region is CASRDPGQGDTEAFF. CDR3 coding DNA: TGTGCCAGCAGAGACCCGGGACAGGGGGACACTGAAGCTTTCTTT.

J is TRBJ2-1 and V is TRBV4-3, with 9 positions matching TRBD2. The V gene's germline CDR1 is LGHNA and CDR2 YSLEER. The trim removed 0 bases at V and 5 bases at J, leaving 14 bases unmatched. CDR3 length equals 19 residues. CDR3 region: CASSQDSLAGTGRNNEQFF. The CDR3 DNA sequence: TGCGCCAGCAGCCAAGATAGTCTAGCGGGGACTGGGAGAAACAATGAGCAGTTCTTC.

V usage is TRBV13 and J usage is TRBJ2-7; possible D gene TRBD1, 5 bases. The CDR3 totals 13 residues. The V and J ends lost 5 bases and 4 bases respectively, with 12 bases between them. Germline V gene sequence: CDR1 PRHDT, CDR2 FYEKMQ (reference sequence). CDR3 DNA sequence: TGTGCCAGCAGCCCCAGTCCAGGGTACGAGCAGTACTTC. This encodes CASSPSPGYEQYF.